A selection of T cell receptor beta chains follows, all from one sample in a study of T-cell reconstitution after alpha-beta-depleted transplantation in children. In TCRdb, the PCR reads were re-called with MiXCR into one record per CDR3 protein. The data contain hundreds of thousands of distinct CDR3 sequences, roughly 25% of them singletons. The source was PBMCs, collected before TCRalphabeta/CD19-depleted stem cell transplant. Receptors were obtained from a girl aged 2-10 years with Fanconi anemia, due to receive a stem cell transplant. The conserved cysteine and the conserved F or W are not part of the CDR3 here.

v_gene	CDR3aa
TRBV7-9	ASSQTTGGGETQY
TRBV15	ATSRETSGVLNSYNEQF
TRBV7-8	ASSLIPGFYEQY
TRBV20-1	SADSRDAHEQY
TRBV25-1	ASGFRAVTDTQY
TRBV21-1	ASSKVKDTQY
TRBV29-1	SVEEERGPFYGYT
TRBV4-2	ASSQPRTITDTQY
TRBV20-1	SDSGTSGTDTQY
TRBV7-2	ASSFVAGGLSGANVLT
TRBV7-9	ASSFTGRDGYT
TRBV20-1	RTERTRSYNEQF
TRBV7-6	ASSLAQGIGDTEAF
TRBV27	ASSFGGRAGEQY
TRBV29-1	SVEDWTGGKLF
TRBV29-1	SVWGLAGVETQY
TRBV5-6	ASSLDGRSSYEQY
TRBV25-1	ASSESRDEQY
TRBV28	ASSLWVANEQF
TRBV20-1	SASGRWSDTQY
TRBV29-1	SIKGQRGEHTDTQY
TRBV5-1	ASREWNRGYQETQY
TRBV25-1	ASSEFVHNEQF
TRBV2	ASSESGSRLYNEQF
TRBV20-1	SARDGAWGTEAF
TRBV7-3	ASSSGASSYNEQF
TRBV23-1	ASSQSRSSGGLLDTDTQY
TRBV2	ASSDQGPPQETQY
TRBV29-1	SVEFLGRLS
TRBV28	ASGRIRETQY
TRBV29-1	SVENGLMETQY
TRBV9	ASSEGPGGYGYT
TRBV29-1	SVEVRVNEQF
TRBV18	ASSPSLTYEQY
TRBV6-1	ASSLASDNQPQH
TRBV25-1	ASSVTELQETQY
TRBV9	ASSGTSGVVDTQY
TRBV29-1	SVVSGAATGELF
TRBV29-1	SVSKGRGINEQY
TRBV20-1	SARDSGTGVF
TRBV24-1	ATRSNTEAF
TRBV20-1	SARQPGNTIY
TRBV6-2/TRBV6-3	ASSNRQGNEQF
TRBV7-6	ASSFTPGTMDTDTQY
TRBV20-1	SAPITSGRGETQY
TRBV24-1	ATSDEQGTGELF
TRBV6-2/TRBV6-3	ASRRMGTEAF